A single sample is the source of the 21 T cell receptor beta chains below, sequenced in a study of regulatory T cells in long-lasting Graves disease. Time point given: persistent/refractory GD, antithyroid drugs over 5 years with positive TRAb. Following extraction of RNA from PBMCs, that RNA was used to make the TCR library. TCR beta libraries were built with iRepertoire HTBI primers and Arm-PCR of CDR3 regions. A single record per CDR3 protein comes from TCRdb applying MiXCR to the multiplex PCR reads. The profile shows a few hundred thousand distinct CDR3 sequences, 22% of them singletons. The sequenced sample was peripheral blood mononuclear cells (PBMCs), obtained when the disease was refractory, from a patient treated with antithyroid drugs. The receptors originated from a female donor with Graves disease.

This clonotype was seen repeatedly, ten times or more. The CDR3 protein is CASSWTSGSVETQYF. The CDR3 DNA follows: TGTGCCAGCAGCTGGACTAGCGGGAGTGTGGAGACCCAGTACTTC. V gene TRBV7-2 combines with J gene TRBJ2-5, with 13 bases aligning to TRBD2. Germline V CDR1 and CDR2: SGHTA, FQGNSA. The CDR3 runs to 15 residues. J gave up 5 bases and V 4 bases, and 4 bases lay outside the gene matches.

This chain joins TRBV2 and TRBJ2-1; 13 positions agree with TRBD2. Trimming removed 6 bases from V and 8 bases from J; junction bases left unmatched: 7. The germline CDR1 and CDR2 sequences are SNHLY and FYNNEI. This CDR3 region has 15 residues. The CDR3 region is CASSWTSGSTDEQFF. The CDR3 DNA sequence: TGTGCCAGCAGCTGGACTAGCGGGAGTACCGATGAGCAGTTCTTC.

The CDR3 region is CASSYGEPREGYEQYF. The CDR3 DNA sequence: TGTGCCAGCAGTTACGGCGAGCCGAGGGAGGGCTACGAGCAGTACTTC. The chain carries TRBV6-2 or TRBV6-3 and TRBJ2-7; 7 nucleotides match TRBD2. Trimming removed 2 bases from V and 3 bases from J; junction bases left unmatched: 10. The germline V gene encodes CDR1 MNHEY and CDR2 SVGEGT. The CDR3 totals 16 residues.

This clonotype appeared many times. The V and J genes are TRBV28 and TRBJ1-6; D remains unclear. The CDR3 loop spans 14 amino acids. V lost 7 bases, J lost 2 bases, and 9 bases lay in between. Looked up from germline, CDR1 is MDHEN and CDR2 is SYDVKM. For the CDR3, the DNA is TGTGCCAGCAATGCGGGCACCTATAATTCACCCCTCCACTTT. Protein product: CASNAGTYNSPLHF.

This clonotype was recorded many times. The V and J genes are TRBV7-9 and TRBJ1-1; D is perhaps TRBD1 (6 bases). CDR3 length equals 15 residues. The germline gives CDR1 SEHNR, CDR2 FQNEAQ (reference sequence). Trimming stripped 1 base from V and 2 bases from J, with 11 bases between. CDR3 in DNA: TGTGCCAGCAGCTTAGGCGCGGGGGCCAACACTGAAGCTTTCTTT. It codes for CASSLGAGANTEAFF.

The CDR3 loop is CASSLLIAGSPYEQYF. DNA of the CDR3: TGCGCCAGCAGCCTACTCATAGCGGGTTCCCCCTACGAGCAGTACTTC. The chain links TRBV4-3 to TRBJ2-7; TRBD2 matches at 7 bases. CDR1 is LGHNA and CDR2 is YSLEER in the germline V gene. This CDR3 region has 16 residues. Trimming at V came to 4 bases and at J to 2 bases, leaving 11 bases not matched to a gene.

V is TRBV28 and J is TRBJ2-5, with TRBD1 matching over 12 bases. Losses at the gene ends were 4 bases for V and 4 bases for J; bases not matched to a gene: 13. This CDR3 region has 18 residues. Germline V gene lookup returns CDR1 MDHEN and CDR2 SYDVKM. CDR3 nucleotides: TGTGCCAGCAGTTCCTTAACGCACGGGACAGGGGGCGGAGAGACCCAGTACTTC. As protein: CASSSLTHGTGGGETQYF.

This clonotype has ten or more counts. The chain joins TRBV6-5 to TRBJ2-5; D is unclear. Trimming cost V 4 bases and J 5 bases, with 17 bases left between them. Germline V gene data show CDR1 as MNHEY and CDR2 as SVGAGI. The CDR3 has 15 amino acids. This CDR3 is CASSWDLVHGETQYF. CDR3 DNA sequence: TGTGCCAGCAGTTGGGATCTAGTGCATGGGGAGACCCAGTACTTC.

V gene TRBV6-5 combines with J gene TRBJ2-3, with D perhaps matching TRBD1 or TRBD2 (5 bases each). The germline gives CDR1 MNHEY, CDR2 SVGAGI. Between the trimmed V and J ends, which lost 0 bases and 8 bases, there was a span of 12 bases. The CDR3 runs 14 residues. CDR3 in amino acids: CASSYSGVGATQYF. CDR3 DNA: TGTGCCAGCAGTTACTCAGGGGTCGGGGCTACGCAGTATTTT.

This clonotype was counted between two and nine times. The chain joins TRBV29-1 to TRBJ2-2, with 10 bases matching TRBD1. The CDR3 length is 14 residues. Germline assignment: CDR1 SQVTM and CDR2 ANQGSEA. V trimming: 7 bases; J trimming: 3 bases; junction bases outside the gene matches: 5. The CDR3 coding sequence is TGCAGCGGTGGACAGGGGGTGGACACCGGGGAGCTGTTTTTT. Translating it yields CSGGQGVDTGELFF.

This clonotype was counted many times. V is TRBV2 and J is TRBJ2-2; perhaps D is TRBD1 or TRBD2 (5 bases each). The CDR3 spans 14 residues. Trimming stripped 10 bases from V and 2 bases from J, with 14 bases between. The germline CDR1 and CDR2 sequences are SNHLY and FYNNEI. The CDR3 nucleotides read TGTGCCACCTCACGGGGCTCCAACACCGGGGAGCTGTTTTTT. Its translation: CATSRGSNTGELFF.

In its sample, this clonotype was seen a few times. The chain employs TRBV6-1 and TRBJ1-4; D not resolved. This CDR3 spans 13 amino acids. Trimming stripped 4 bases from V and 5 bases from J, with 8 bases between. Germline V gene sequence: CDR1 MNHNS, CDR2 SASEGT. CDR3 sequence (DNA): TGTGCCAGCAGTGTTAATAGAAATGAAAAACTGTTTTTT. Translated, it gives CASSVNRNEKLFF.

This clonotype has ten or more counts. Written as DNA, the CDR3 is TGTGCCAGCAGGTACTACAGGGGGCTTACTGAAGCTTTCTTT. Translation gives CASRYYRGLTEAFF. The rearrangement joins TRBV28 to TRBJ1-1, with 9 bases identical to TRBD1. V dropped 6 bases and J dropped 5; count of bases not matched to a gene: 7. The CDR3 runs 14 residues. In germline, CDR1 is MDHEN, CDR2 SYDVKM.

This clonotype was seen at least ten times. The chain joins TRBV20-1 to TRBJ2-7, with D possibly being TRBD2 (5 bases). This CDR3 contains 13 residues. Germline CDR1 DFQATT, CDR2 SNEGSKA (reference sequence). The germline V and J ends were trimmed by 0 bases and 3 bases, with 9 bases remaining between them. The CDR3 loop reads CSARDPGNYEQYF. The CDR3 DNA reads as TGCAGTGCTAGAGATCCGGGGAACTACGAGCAGTACTTC.

This clonotype was recorded many times. V and J are TRBV7-2 and TRBJ1-2; possible D gene TRBD1, 5 bases. Germline CDR1 SGHTA, CDR2 FQGNSA. This CDR3 region has 13 residues. Trimming took off 3 bases at V and 4 bases at J, with 9 bases between the two ends. CDR3 sequence: CASSFKGLYGYTF. In DNA, the CDR3 is TGTGCCAGCAGCTTTAAGGGGCTCTATGGCTACACCTTC.

This chain joins TRBV4-1 and TRBJ1-2; D uncertain. The CDR3 length is 14 residues. Germline CDR1 and CDR2: MGHRA and YSYEKL. V lost 1 base to trimming and J lost 4 bases, with 10 bases between them. In DNA, the CDR3 is TGCGCCAGCAGCCAAGTCGGAAGTGGCTATGGCTACACCTTC. It codes for CASSQVGSGYGYTF.

This clonotype was seen at least ten times. The chain recombines TRBV28 with TRBJ2-7; TRBD1 agrees at 7 bases. CDR3 length equals 15 residues. Trimming cost V 5 bases and J 3 bases; bases outside gene matches: 10. The V gene's germline CDR1 is MDHEN and CDR2 SYDVKM. The CDR3 spells CASSPAGTENYEQYF. The CDR3, as DNA: TGTGCCAGCAGTCCGGCCGGGACAGAGAACTACGAGCAGTACTTC.

There are many counts of this clonotype. V usage is TRBV28 and J usage is TRBJ2-5; the match to TRBD2 covers 10 bases. Trimming removed 5 bases from V and 1 base from J; junction bases left unmatched: 4. The germline V gene encodes CDR1 MDHEN and CDR2 SYDVKM. This CDR3 has 15 amino acids. The CDR3 is CASSGLAEFQETQYF. CDR3 sequence (DNA): TGTGCCAGCAGTGGACTAGCGGAGTTCCAAGAGACCCAGTACTTC.

This clonotype occurred many times. This rearrangement joins TRBV30 to TRBJ1-6; D gene unclear. Trimming left V 2 bases short and J 13 bases short, with 12 bases between. The CDR3 length is 12 residues. The V gene's germline CDR1 is GTSNPN and CDR2 SVGIG (reference sequence). Written as DNA, the CDR3 is TGTGCCTGGAGTCCGGGTGTCTTGCCCCTCCACTTT. Encoded protein: CAWSPGVLPLHF.

On this clonotype: Possible read error: a much larger clone is one base away. The rearrangement joins TRBV28 to TRBJ1-5; possibly TRBD1 for D (5 bases). The CDR3 length is 13 residues. Germline V gene lookup returns CDR1 MDHEN and CDR2 SYDVKM. DNA of the CDR3: TGTGCCAGCAGTTTTTCCAGGGTAAAGCCCCAGCGTTTT. Translating it yields CASSFSRVKPQRF.

This clonotype appeared many times. This chain joins TRBV5-1 and TRBJ1-2, with D perhaps TRBD1 (5 bases). The germline V gene has CDR1 SGHRS and CDR2 YFSETQ. The germline V and J ends were trimmed by 4 bases and 4 bases, with 11 bases remaining between them. The CDR3 covers 13 residues. CDR3 loop: CASSTGRLYGYTF. In nucleotides, the CDR3 is TGCGCCAGCAGCACGGGGCGTCTCTATGGCTACACCTTC. Complete variable domain (other parts from reference TRBV5-1 and TRBJ1-2): KAGVTQTPRYLIKTRGQQVTLSCSPISGHRSVSWYQQTPGQGLQFLFEYFSETQRNKGNFPGRFSGRQFSNSRSEMNVSTLELGDSALYLCASSTGRLYGYTFGSGTRLTVV.